The T cell receptor (beta chain) under discussion was sequenced for a study of blood T cells in healthy people across ages. With a J-beta primer mix and a sample-barcoded 5' primer, a second PCR ran about 7 to 11 cycles. TCRdb fed the 5' RACE reads into MiXCR, producing one record per CDR3 protein. Of 800,000 to 950,000 distinct CDR3 sequences listed, 25% to 35% were seen once; the top ten hold 10%. Trimming left V 6 bases short and J 2 bases short, with 17 bases between. From germline, CDR1 is DFQATT and CDR2 SNEGSKA (reference sequence). The CDR3 is made up of 14 amino acids. This clonotype has just a few counts. These same records also appear under a second study, on T cells of mothers and their children. That work states: The authors found no persistent microchimeric T cell clones.

The sequence was obtained from a woman aged 40 to 55 in good health. Sequenced sample: blood. V usage is TRBV20-1 and J usage is TRBJ2-7; D is possibly TRBD1 (6 bases). The chain's CDR3 is CSALRGDSPYEQYF. DNA for the CDR3: TGCAGTGCGCTCAGGGGTGATAGTCCCTACGAGCAGTACTTC.